Below are 3 T cell receptor beta chains sequenced from a single sample in a study of shared clonotypes between healthy human individuals. Assay used: immunoSEQ multiplex PCR; TCRdb lists only in-frame clones, some missing. The data show millions of clones, with roughly 93% seen just once and around 0.4% held by the top ten. The sequenced sample was naive CD4+ T cells from PBMCs. Noted subset: CD45RA+ positively selected. These receptor sequences come from a man aged 18 to 30 in good health. Some clones in this sample may be carry-over from other donors' samples.

This chain joins TRBV7-2 and TRBJ2-7; D may be TRBD2 (5 bases). CDR1 and CDR2 from the germline V gene are SGHTA and FQGNSA. The V gene lost 0 bases and the J gene lost 6 bases, with 21 bases spanning the gap. This CDR3 has 17 residues. The CDR3 loop is CASSLAGLDGLGGEQYF. CDR3 DNA: TGTGCCAGCAGCTTAGCGGGCTTGGACGGCCTCGGAGGCGAGCAGTACTTC.

With respect to this clone: The sample holds other DNA sequences that translate to the same CDR3. The J gene is TRBJ2-5, the V gene TRBV7-3; no clear D. The CDR3 loop spans 13 amino acids. The V end lost 5 bases, the J end lost 5 bases, and 12 bases lay between the germline ends. Germline CDR1 is SGHTA and CDR2 is FQGTGA. CDR3 nucleotide sequence: TGTGCCAGCAGCCTTGGACCCCAGGAGACCCAGTACTTC. It translates to CASSLGPQETQYF.

This chain connects TRBV19 to TRBJ1-1; D gene uncertain. Between the trimmed V and J ends, which lost 4 bases and 0 bases, there was a span of 9 bases. The CDR3 is 14 residues long. Germline lookup yields CDR1 LNHDA and CDR2 SQIVND (reference sequence). CDR3 DNA: TGTGCCAGTAGTAAACGGGAAATGAACACTGAAGCTTTCTTT. As protein: CASSKREMNTEAFF.